This TCR beta chain was identified in a study of cytomegalovirus exposure and HLA in healthy donors. Overall study: Early release data held 85 million or so unique TCRs from HLA-typed donors.

PCR employed 60 Vbeta and 13 Jbeta primers. The data were produced by immunoSEQ multiplex PCR, yet TCRdb's version contains in-frame clones alone and is incomplete. This table holds about 130,000 clones, about 82% found once. Germline CDR1 is SGHRS and CDR2 is YFSETQ. The CDR3 length is 15 residues. The ends lost 0 bases at V and 3 bases at J; junction bases unmatched: 2. The sequence was obtained from a female donor in good health and CMV-seropositive. Sequencing input: PBMCs. J is TRBJ2-7 and V is TRBV5-1, with TRBD1 identical over 11 bases. CDR3 in amino acids: CASSLVGTGGYEQYF. The CDR3 nucleotides are TGCGCCAGCAGCTTGGTAGGGACAGGGGGCTACGAGCAGTACTTC.